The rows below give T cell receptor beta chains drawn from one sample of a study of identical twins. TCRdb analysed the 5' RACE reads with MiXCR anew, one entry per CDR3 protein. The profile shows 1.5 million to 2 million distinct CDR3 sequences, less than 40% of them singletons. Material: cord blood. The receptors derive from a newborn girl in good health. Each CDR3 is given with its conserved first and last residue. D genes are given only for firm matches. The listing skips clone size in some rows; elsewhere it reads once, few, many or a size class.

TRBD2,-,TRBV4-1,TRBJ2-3,CASSPRGLATGADTQYF,TGCGCCAGCAGCCCTCGCGGACTAGCCACCGGCGCAGATACGCAGTATTTT
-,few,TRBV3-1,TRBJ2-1,CASSQDPLKGNEQFF,TGTGCCAGCAGCCAAGACCCTCTAAAGGGCAATGAGCAGTTCTTC
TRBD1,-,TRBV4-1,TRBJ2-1,CANSQALTLGGQNEQFF,TGCGCCAACAGCCAAGCCCTAACCTTAGGGGGCCAAAATGAGCAGTTCTTC
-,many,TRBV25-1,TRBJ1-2,CASSGHLYGYTF,TGTGCCAGCAGTGGACACCTCTATGGCTACACCTTC
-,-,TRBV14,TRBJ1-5,CASRSEHYSNQPQHF,TGTGCCAGCAGGTCGGAACATTATAGCAATCAGCCCCAGCATTTT
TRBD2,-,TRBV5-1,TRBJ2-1,CASSLGTTSGGWNEQFF,TGCGCCAGCAGCTTGGGAACGACTAGCGGGGGATGGAATGAGCAGTTCTTC
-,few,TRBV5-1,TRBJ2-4,CASSFGDGNIQYF,TGCGCCAGCAGCTTTGGGGATGGAAACATTCAGTACTTC
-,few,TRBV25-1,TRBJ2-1,CASSPGQSNNEQFF,TGTGCCAGCTCCCCAGGACAGTCTAACAATGAGCAGTTCTTC
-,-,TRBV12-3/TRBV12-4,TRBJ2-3,CASRGLSVTDTQYF,TGTGCCTCCCGGGGGCTGAGTGTTACAGATACGCAGTATTTT
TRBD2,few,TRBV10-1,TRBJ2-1,CASSEDGGVYNEQFF,TGCGCCAGCAGTGAGGACGGGGGGGTCTACAATGAGCAGTTCTTC
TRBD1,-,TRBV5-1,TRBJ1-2,CASSLATPGQGKNGYTF,TGCGCCAGCAGCTTGGCCACCCCGGGACAGGGGAAGAATGGCTACACCTTC
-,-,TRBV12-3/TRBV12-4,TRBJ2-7,CASSPTLREQYF,TGTGCCAGCAGCCCGACACTGAGGGAGCAGTACTTC
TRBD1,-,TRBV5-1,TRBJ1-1,CASSSLGQGRNTEAFF,TGCGCCAGCAGCTCCCTGGGACAGGGAAGGAACACTGAAGCTTTCTTT
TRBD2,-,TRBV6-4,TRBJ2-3,CASSDEWRGGRKDTQYF,TGTGCCAGCAGTGACGAATGGCGGGGGGGCCGGAAAGATACGCAGTATTTT
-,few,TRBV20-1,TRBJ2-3,CSARDSAGGWDTQYF,TGCAGTGCTAGAGATTCAGCGGGTGGATGGGATACGCAGTATTTT
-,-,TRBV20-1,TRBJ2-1,CSASAHLLSYEQFF,TGCAGTGCTAGTGCCCACCTTCTTTCCTACGAGCAGTTCTTC
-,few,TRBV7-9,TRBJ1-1,CASSRSWTTVDPNTEAFF,TGTGCCAGCAGCCGTTCATGGACAACCGTGGATCCGAACACTGAAGCTTTCTTT
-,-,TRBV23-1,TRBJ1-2,CASSQFEKNYGYTF,TGCGCCAGCAGTCAATTTGAGAAAAACTATGGCTACACCTTC
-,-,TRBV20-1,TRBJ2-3,CSAGPEEDTQYF,TGCAGTGCTGGTCCGGAGGAAGATACGCAGTATTTT
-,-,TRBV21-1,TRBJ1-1,CASSKVTYRVPMNTEAFF,TGTGCCAGCAGCAAAGTGACTTACAGGGTACCCATGAACACTGAAGCTTTCTTT
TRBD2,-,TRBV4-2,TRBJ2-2,CASSPARTSGAGELFF,TGTGCCAGCAGCCCCGCCAGGACTAGCGGTGCCGGGGAGCTGTTTTTT
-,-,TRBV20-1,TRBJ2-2,CSASKRLNTGELFF,TGCAGTGCTTCCAAGCGGCTAAACACCGGGGAGCTGTTTTTT
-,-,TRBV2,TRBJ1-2,CASSDRVFYGYTF,TGTGCCAGCAGTGATAGAGTGTTCTATGGCTACACCTTC
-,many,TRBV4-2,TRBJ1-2,CASSQVRGGANYGYTF,TGTGCCAGCAGCCAAGTTAGGGGGGGCGCTAACTATGGCTACACCTTC
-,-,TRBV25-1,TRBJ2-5,CASSRPGETQYF,TGTGCCAGCAGCCGTCCAGGGGAGACCCAGTACTTC
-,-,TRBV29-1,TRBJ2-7,CSVAPLGSYERYF,TGCAGCGTTGCCCCCCTGGGGTCCTACGAGCGGTACTTC
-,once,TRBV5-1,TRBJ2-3,CASSSWTGSGGTQYF,TGCGCCAGCAGCTCTTGGACAGGCTCGGGAGGTACGCAGTATTTT
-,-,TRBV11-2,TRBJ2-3,CASSPQGTRRTDTQYF,TGTGCCAGCAGCCCACAGGGAACTAGACGCACAGATACGCAGTATTTT
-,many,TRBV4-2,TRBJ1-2,CASSQVGPSVYGYTF,TGTGCCAGCAGCCAAGTCGGTCCCTCAGTCTATGGCTACACCTTC
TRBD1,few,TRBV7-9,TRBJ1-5,CASSQGQGVHQPQHF,TGTGCCAGCAGCCAAGGACAGGGAGTTCATCAGCCCCAGCATTTT
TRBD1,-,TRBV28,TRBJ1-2,CASRLKTGMAYGYTF,TGTGCCAGCAGGTTAAAGACAGGGATGGCCTATGGCTACACCTTC
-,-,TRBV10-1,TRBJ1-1,CASSEESNTEAFF,TGCGCCAGCAGTGAGGAATCGAACACTGAAGCTTTCTTT
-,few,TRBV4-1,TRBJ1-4,CASSPTLNEKLFF,TGCGCCAGCAGCCCGACACTGAATGAAAAACTGTTTTTT
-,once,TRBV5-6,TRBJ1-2,CASSSGVSDYGYTF,TGTGCCAGCAGCTCAGGGGTTTCCGACTATGGCTACACCTTC
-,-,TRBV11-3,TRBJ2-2,CVSSLGGAGELFF,TGTGTCAGCAGCTTAGGAGGGGCCGGGGAGCTGTTTTTT
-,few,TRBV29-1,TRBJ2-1,CSVERLGSYNEQFF,TGCAGCGTTGAGCGGTTAGGATCCTACAATGAGCAGTTCTTC
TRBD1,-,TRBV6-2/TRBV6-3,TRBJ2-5,CASSYRNRGRETQYF,TGTGCCAGCAGTTACCGCAACAGGGGGCGGGAGACCCAGTACTTC
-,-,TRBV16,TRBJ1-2,CASSQSGLPAANYGYTF,TGTGCCAGCAGCCAATCGGGCCTCCCTGCGGCTAACTATGGCTACACCTTC
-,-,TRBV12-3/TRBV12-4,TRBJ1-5,CASSWVSGVNNQPQHF,TGTGCCAGCAGTTGGGTATCTGGGGTCAACAATCAGCCCCAGCATTTT
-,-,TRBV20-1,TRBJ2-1,CSASRERPYNEQFF,TGCAGTGCTAGTAGGGAGAGGCCCTACAATGAGCAGTTCTTC
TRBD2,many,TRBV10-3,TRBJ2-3,CAISESLAGADTQYF,TGTGCCATCAGTGAGTCTCTGGCGGGAGCAGATACGCAGTATTTT
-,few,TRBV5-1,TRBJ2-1,CASSLISRVANEQFF,TGCGCCAGCAGCTTGATTAGCAGGGTGGCCAATGAGCAGTTCTTC
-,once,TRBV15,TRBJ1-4,CATSRGFGRTNEKLFF,TGTGCCACCAGCAGAGGGTTCGGCAGGACCAATGAAAAACTGTTTTTT
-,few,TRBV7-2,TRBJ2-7,CASSLDQGRYEQYF,TGTGCCAGCAGCTTAGATCAGGGTCGCTACGAGCAGTACTTC
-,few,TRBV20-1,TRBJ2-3,CSARGRLADTQYF,TGCAGTGCTAGGGGACGGTTAGCGGATACACAGTATTTT
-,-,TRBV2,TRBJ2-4,CASSASPNIQYF,TGTGCCAGCAGTGCTAGCCCAAACATTCAGTACTTC
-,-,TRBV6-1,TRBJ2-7,CASSETPGSSYEQYF,TGTGCCAGCAGTGAAACCCCGGGGAGCTCCTACGAGCAGTACTTC
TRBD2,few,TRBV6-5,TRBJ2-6,CASSYPPSGVTLSGANVLTF,TGTGCCAGCAGTTATCCTCCTAGCGGGGTCACCCTCTCTGGGGCCAACGTCCTGACTTTC
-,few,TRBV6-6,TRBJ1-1,CASKNTGEDTEAFF,TGTGCCAGCAAAAACACAGGAGAGGACACTGAAGCTTTCTTT
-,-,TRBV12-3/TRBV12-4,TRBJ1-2,CASSLDGSSYGYTF,TGTGCCAGCAGTTTAGACGGAAGCTCCTATGGCTACACCTTC
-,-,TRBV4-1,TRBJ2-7,CASSQVPPGLTYEQYF,TGCGCCAGCAGCCAAGTCCCACCGGGACTCACCTACGAGCAGTACTTC
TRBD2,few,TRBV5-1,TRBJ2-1,CASSLFSGLAGGASYNEQFF,TGCGCCAGCAGCTTGTTTTCGGGACTAGCGGGAGGGGCCTCCTACAATGAGCAGTTCTTC
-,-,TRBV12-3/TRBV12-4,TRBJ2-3,CASSQSLPDTQYF,TGTGCCAGCAGCCAATCCCTCCCGGATACGCAGTATTTT
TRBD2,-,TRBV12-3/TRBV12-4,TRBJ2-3,CASSLAGRAPDTQYF,TGTGCCAGCAGTCTAGCGGGACGGGCTCCAGATACGCAGTATTTT
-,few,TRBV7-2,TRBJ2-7,CASSYIRGEQYF,TGTGCCAGCAGTTACATACGGGGAGAGCAGTACTTC
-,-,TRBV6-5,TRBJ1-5,CASSYPPAGRPQHF,TGTGCCAGCAGTTACCCGCCGGCTGGGAGACCCCAGCATTTT
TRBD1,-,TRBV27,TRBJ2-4,CASRPGTGGLLAKNIQYF,TGTGCCAGCAGGCCCGGGACAGGGGGGTTACTAGCCAAAAACATTCAGTACTTC
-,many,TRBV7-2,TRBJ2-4,CASTQRGVRNIQYF,TGTGCCAGCACCCAAAGGGGGGTTAGAAACATTCAGTACTTC
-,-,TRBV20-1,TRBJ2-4,CSASPTRGSNIQYF,TGCAGTGCCAGCCCAACGCGGGGATCAAACATTCAGTACTTC